This T cell receptor (beta chain) stems from a study of blood T cell repertoires in COVID-19. Study at large: Italy, Spain and the United States were the sources of the convalescent and acute COVID-19 samples. Sources were T cells, B-cell-depleted T cells, or PBMCs; the material itself was cDNA or gDNA.

Trimming at V came to 4 bases and at J to 4 bases, leaving 6 bases not matched to a gene. The germline CDR1 and CDR2 sequences are SGHNT and YENEEA. The CDR3 is 15 residues long. Original processing notes: Reference gene primer amplification yielded estimated nucleated cell counts. Only in-frame clones appear in the TCRdb table, and some are missing; sequencing was by immunoSEQ multiplex PCR. V and J calls and clone size are those listed in that table; D and trimming were worked out from the DNA. The table lists 250,000 to 300,000 clones, approximately 87% of them singletons, with about 4.5% in the top ten. This clone is a singleton in its sample.

The chain is built from TRBV11-3 and TRBJ2-5, with TRBD1 identical over 10 bases. This sequence was found in a man aged 55-75 years who had recovered from COVID-19. The sample was peripheral blood. The CDR3, as DNA: TGTGCCAGCAGCTCCGGACAGGGGGTAGGAGAGACCCAGTACTTC. This sequence encodes CASSSGQGVGETQYF.